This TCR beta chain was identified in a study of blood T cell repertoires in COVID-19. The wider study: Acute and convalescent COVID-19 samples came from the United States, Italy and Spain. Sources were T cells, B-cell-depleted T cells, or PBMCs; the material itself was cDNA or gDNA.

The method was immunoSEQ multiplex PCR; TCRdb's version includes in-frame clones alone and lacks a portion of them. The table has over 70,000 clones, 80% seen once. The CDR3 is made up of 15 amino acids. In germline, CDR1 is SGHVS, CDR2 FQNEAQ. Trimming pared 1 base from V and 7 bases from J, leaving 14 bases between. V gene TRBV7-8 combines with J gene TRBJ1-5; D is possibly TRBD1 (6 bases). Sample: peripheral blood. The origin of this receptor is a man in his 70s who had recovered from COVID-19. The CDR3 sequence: CASSLGETGRQPQHF. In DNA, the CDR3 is TGTGCCAGCAGCTTAGGGGAGACAGGCCGGCAGCCCCAGCATTTT. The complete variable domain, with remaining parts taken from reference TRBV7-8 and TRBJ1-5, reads GAGVSQSPRYKVAKRGQDVALRCDPISGHVSLFWYQQALGQGPEFLTYFQNEAQLDKSGLPSDRFFAERPEGSVSTLKIQRTQQEDSAVYLCASSLGETGRQPQHFGDGTRLSIL.